The following is a T cell receptor (beta chain) sequence with its context. The junction shows a germline mismatch at one end, possibly a read error. Bulk tumor genomic DNA constituted the template, at 600 ng per sample. Each primary tumor yielded several biopsies, collected far apart from one another at surgery. Before undergoing curative surgery, patients had newly diagnosed non-small cell lung cancer that was untreated. For the TCR beta CDR3, multiplex PCR with 32 V and 13 J primers performed the amplification. TCRdb used MiXCR to reprocess the multiplex PCR reads, holding one entry per CDR3 protein. The table includes fewer than 4,500 distinct CDR3 sequences, 24% detected once. These data come from a study of immune heterogeneity within non-small cell lung tumors. The sample consisted of lung tumor tissue. The clonotype comes from a man between 50 and 59 years old with non-small cell lung cancer.

The CDR3 here is CSDRSGTKTYEEYF. The CDR3, as DNA: TGCAGTGATAGGTCCGGGACGAAAACCTACGAGGAGTACTTC. The genes are TRBV20-1 and TRBJ2-7; D may correspond to TRBD1 or TRBD2 (5 bases each). The germline CDR1 and CDR2 sequences are DFQATT and SNEGSKA (reference sequence). The CDR3 spans 14 residues.